Listed below are T cell receptor beta chains from one sample, sequenced in a study of T-cell reconstitution after alpha-beta-depleted transplantation in children. TCRdb reprocessed the PCR reads with MiXCR, giving one entry per CDR3 protein. The repertoire has about 110,000 distinct CDR3 sequences, 10% of them found once; the top ten carry approximately 8%. The sample consisted of PBMCs from the stem cell graft donor, taken from the stem cell graft. The receptors come from a human donor who donated a stem cell graft to a child with acute lymphoblastic leukemia. CDR3s include the opening cysteine and the closing phenylalanine or tryptophan. A D gene is named only where the DNA matches it firmly. Rows give clone size only sometimes, using once, few, many, or a class for an expanded clone.

j_gene,abundance,d_gene,v_gene,CDR3aa,CDR3nt
TRBJ1-2,once,-,TRBV25-1,CASSLWGGHYGYTF,TGTGCCAGCAGTCTTTGGGGGGGCCACTATGGCTACACCTTC
TRBJ2-3,many,-,TRBV12-3/TRBV12-4,CASRPQGSADTQYF,TGTGCCAGCAGACCCCAGGGTTCGGCAGATACGCAGTATTTT
TRBJ1-1,-,-,TRBV13,CASSLGSGGNTEAFF,TGTGCCAGCAGCTTAGGGTCCGGGGGGAACACTGAAGCTTTCTTT
TRBJ1-5,many,-,TRBV2,CASSERLVNQPQHF,TGTGCCAGCAGTGAAAGGTTGGTAAATCAGCCCCAGCATTTT
TRBJ1-4,many,-,TRBV4-3,CASSQVKEKLFF,TGCGCCAGCAGCCAAGTTAAGGAAAAACTGTTTTTT
TRBJ1-2,many,-,TRBV29-1,CSASGSDYGYTF,TGCAGCGCCTCAGGGTCGGACTATGGCTACACCTTC
TRBJ2-1,many,TRBD2,TRBV5-1,CASSLAVAGVGNEQFF,TGCGCCAGCAGCTTGGCCGTAGCGGGGGTTGGCAATGAGCAGTTCTTC
TRBJ1-5,many,-,TRBV12-3/TRBV12-4,CASSPTTGPQPQHF,TGTGCCAGCAGCCCTACTACGGGGCCTCAGCCCCAGCATTTT
TRBJ2-7,-,-,TRBV5-1,CASSLDVGGNNFNPYEQYF,TGCGCCAGCAGCTTGGATGTTGGGGGAAATAACTTTAATCCCTACGAGCAGTACTTC
TRBJ1-2,many,TRBD1,TRBV2,CASSDRTGGNYGYTF,TGTGCCAGCAGTGACAGGACAGGGGGCAACTATGGCTACACCTTC
TRBJ1-1,many,-,TRBV7-2,CASSLGRGPMNTEAFF,TGTGCCAGCAGCTTAGGTAGAGGGCCCATGAACACTGAAGCTTTCTTT
TRBJ2-1,few,TRBD2,TRBV5-1,CASSLPPLAGNNEQFF,TGCGCCAGCAGCTTGCCCCCGTTAGCGGGAAACAATGAGCAGTTCTTC
TRBJ2-7,-,TRBD1,TRBV7-6,CASSGQGSAYEQYF,TGTGCCAGCAGCGGACAGGGATCGGCTTACGAGCAGTACTTC
TRBJ1-3,many,-,TRBV5-1,CASSLGPQGTGNTIYF,TGCGCCAGCAGCTTGGGGCCCCAGGGGACTGGAAACACCATATATTTT
TRBJ2-1,many,TRBD2,TRBV4-3,CASSQEVYGSGTRYNEQFF,TGCGCCAGCAGCCAAGAAGTATACGGAAGCGGGACGAGATACAATGAGCAGTTCTTC
TRBJ2-1,many,-,TRBV7-2,CASSLAVGVQFF,TGTGCCAGCAGCTTAGCAGTGGGGGTGCAGTTCTTC
TRBJ1-2,many,-,TRBV29-1,CGEGDGYTF,TGCGGAGAGGGCGATGGCTACACCTTC
TRBJ2-1,many,TRBD1,TRBV12-3/TRBV12-4,CATHPAFGTGGHNEQFF,TGTGCCACTCATCCGGCTTTTGGGACAGGGGGCCACAATGAGCAGTTCTTC
TRBJ2-2,many,TRBD2,TRBV6-2/TRBV6-3,CASSLIAGGPTGELFF,TGTGCCAGCAGTTTAATAGCGGGAGGCCCTACCGGGGAGCTGTTTTTT
TRBJ1-4,many,-,TRBV20-1,CSLGASFATNEKLFF,TGCAGTCTGGGGGCTTCTTTTGCAACTAATGAAAAACTGTTTTTT
TRBJ1-5,many,TRBD1,TRBV5-1,CASSLDGQGRQPQHF,TGCGCCAGCAGCCTCGACGGACAGGGCCGGCAGCCCCAGCATTTT
TRBJ2-7,many,-,TRBV29-1,CSTQATAGQSEQYF,TGCAGCACACAAGCGACAGCAGGCCAATCGGAGCAGTACTTC
TRBJ2-2,many,-,TRBV5-1,CASSLGTSNTGELFF,TGCGCCAGCAGCTTGGGGACCTCGAACACCGGGGAGCTGTTTTTT
TRBJ2-1,many,-,TRBV6-5,CASSRSTGYTYNEQFF,TGTGCCAGCAGCCGGTCAACAGGGTATACCTACAATGAGCAGTTCTTC
TRBJ2-7,many,TRBD1,TRBV19,CATSGTGGYEQYF,TGTGCCACGTCCGGGACAGGGGGCTACGAGCAGTACTTC
TRBJ1-2,many,-,TRBV5-1,CGQHTLPYQQFPYGYTF,TGCGGCCAGCACACTCTCCCTTATCAACAGTTTCCCTATGGCTACACCTTC
TRBJ2-1,many,TRBD1,TRBV28,CASSSRTGGSGRPYNEQFF,TGTGCCAGCAGTTCCCGGACAGGGGGGAGCGGGAGACCCTACAATGAGCAGTTCTTC
TRBJ2-6,many,-,TRBV9,CASSSSQGTPYDSTGANVLTF,TGTGCCAGCAGCTCATCGCAGGGGACCCCTTACGATTCCACCGGGGCCAACGTCCTGACTTTC
TRBJ1-1,many,-,TRBV20-1,CSARDRTVGTEAFF,TGCAGTGCTAGAGACCGGACGGTGGGCACTGAAGCTTTCTTT
TRBJ2-3,many,-,TRBV7-2,CASSGQVYSTDTQYF,TGTGCCAGCAGCGGCCAGGTATATAGCACAGATACGCAGTATTTT
TRBJ1-4,many,-,TRBV28,CASYLCPPEGLTNEKLFF,TGTGCCAGCTACTTGTGCCCCCCAGAGGGCTTAACTAATGAAAAACTGTTTTTT